Here is one TCR beta chain with its context. No antigen is known for it. The data derive from a study of T cells expressing NK-cell markers. Background on the study: Within the sequenced cohort of eight donors, seven exhibited HCMV seropositivity and one was seronegative. Study-level results: A range of about 1.0-8% of CD8+ T cells consisted of dominant NKG2C+ clonotypes in 6 or 7 donors.

One entry per CDR3 protein, without DNA, is what TCRdb gives after re-calling the 5' RACE reads. This sample's table reports 150,000 to 170,000 distinct CDR3 sequences. Germline V gene data show CDR1 as MNHEY and CDR2 as SMNVEV (reference sequence). The CDR3 loop spans 13 amino acids. The gene calls are TRBV27 and TRBJ2-1. The material sequenced was blood T cells: a sorted CD56 or NKG2C T cell subset, CD4+ or CD8+ T cells, or bulk PBMC T cells (not recorded which). The sequence was collected from a woman between 45 and 65 years old in good health. CDR3: CASSLQVWHSPFF.